The following is a TCR beta chain sequence with its context. The target of this receptor is not known. No quality values exist for individual bases; no much larger clone is one base distant. This entry belongs to a study of post-analysis software for immune sequencing data (dated by TCRdb to between 2014 and 2017). About the full investigation: The recorded disease courses included relapsing-remitting, secondary progressive and progressive-relapsing multiple sclerosis, and some patients had no subtype annotation. Patient repertoires were compared against some twelve previously published healthy control repertoires from donors aged about 6 to 25 years. A subset of samples was prepared in parallel using single-end sample barcoding, then pooled and co-amplified after Illumina adapter ligation.

The library was made by PCR. This sample was sequenced with an Illumina HiSeq 2500. Unique molecular identifiers were incorporated into TCR beta cDNA libraries to reduce PCR and sequencing biases. Approximately 500,000 cDNA molecules were obtained per 1 to 10 million input T cells, so each molecule approximated one T cell. The same protocol used for the earlier healthy control dataset was applied to prepare and sequence the patient libraries. Within a given batch, samples were prepared together, multiplexed and sequenced on the same HiSeq lane. The published analysis was carried out like this. MIGEC handled the raw barcoded reads, throwing out single-read molecular identifier groups before consensus assembly and CDR3 extraction. Clonotype tables were post-analysed with VDJtools, and diversity was normalized by down-sampling all datasets to the smallest sample size. Repertoire overlap clustering matched CDR3 amino acid but not nucleotide sequences to correct batch-related cross-sample contamination. Using fastp trimming at Q25 and MiXCR clonotype assembly, TCRdb reanalyzed the public sequencing data and kept in-frame beta chains. Rows are combined by CDR3 protein, so each entry shows the most common genes and DNA. None of the V and J calls come from the authors' own analysis; TCRdb made them. This sample is represented by roughly 570,000 distinct CDR3 sequences; under 40% of them were singletons. 4.5% to 7.5% of the sample belongs to the ten largest clones.

The paper as a whole reports these results and caveats: Significantly lower normalized Chao1 diversity was found in multiple sclerosis patients than in controls, suggesting substantial peripheral T-cell clonal expansion. Direct clustering with F measure showed strong co-clustering of samples prepared in the same batch, prompting a batch-effect correction. Several TRBV segments, including TRBV5-6, TRBV5-1 and TRBV20-1, were significantly more frequent in patients than controls. The control group was slightly older than the multiple sclerosis patient group.

To demonstrate the VDJtools post-analysis software, the study profiled TCR beta repertoires from the peripheral blood of 10 to 15 young patients with multiple sclerosis. The multiple sclerosis patients were children and adolescents between roughly 6 and 16 years of age. Inclusive of the bounding cysteine and phenylalanine, the CDR3 is 13 residues long. The entry retains the CDR3 DNA only, 39 bases that are in frame from base 1. The germline V gene encodes CDR1 SGHRS and CDR2 YFSETQ. Relative to germline, V is 1 base shorter and J is 3 bases shorter, with 4 bases between their ends. The receptor chain draws on TRBV5-1 and TRBJ1-4; the D gene identity is not certain. Sequenced: blood. This TCR was recovered from a girl younger than 18 with multiple sclerosis. DNA sequence: TGCGCCAGCAGCTTGCGTCCTAATGAAAAACTGTTTTTT. It is translated as CASSLRPNEKLFF.